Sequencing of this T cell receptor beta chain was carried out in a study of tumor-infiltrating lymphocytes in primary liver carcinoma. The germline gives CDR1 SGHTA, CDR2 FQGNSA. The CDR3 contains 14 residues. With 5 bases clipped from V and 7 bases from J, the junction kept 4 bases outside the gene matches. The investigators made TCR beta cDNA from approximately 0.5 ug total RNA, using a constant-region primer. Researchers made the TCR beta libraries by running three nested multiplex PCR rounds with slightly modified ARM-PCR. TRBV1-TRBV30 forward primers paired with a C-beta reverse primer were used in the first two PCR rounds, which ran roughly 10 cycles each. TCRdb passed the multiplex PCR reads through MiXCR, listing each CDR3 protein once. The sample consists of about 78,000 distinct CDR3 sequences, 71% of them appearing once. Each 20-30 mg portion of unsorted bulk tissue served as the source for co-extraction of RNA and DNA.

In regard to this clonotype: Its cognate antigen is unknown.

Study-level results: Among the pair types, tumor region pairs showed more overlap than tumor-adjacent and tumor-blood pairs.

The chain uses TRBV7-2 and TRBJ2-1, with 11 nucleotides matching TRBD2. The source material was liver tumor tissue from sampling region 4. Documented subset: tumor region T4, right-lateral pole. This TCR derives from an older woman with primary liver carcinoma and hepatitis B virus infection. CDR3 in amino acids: CASSPRLAGNEQFF. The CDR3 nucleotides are TGTGCCAGCAGCCCGCGACTAGCGGGAAATGAGCAGTTCTTC.